This T cell receptor (beta chain) was identified in a study of blood T cell repertoires in COVID-19. For the study at large: Whether acute or convalescent, the COVID-19 samples came from the United States, Italy and Spain. T cells, B-cell-depleted T cells, or PBMCs supplied cDNA or gDNA.

Produced via immunoSEQ multiplex PCR; TCRdb's table is partial and in-frame only. The table records roughly 80,000 clones, approximately 80% of them present only once. This clonotype originated in a man older than 75 with acute or convalescent COVID-19. Source material: peripheral blood.

In nucleotides, the CDR3 is TGTGCCAGCAGTACCCCGGGACAGGCTAATTCACCCCTCCACTTT. Protein sequence: CASSTPGQANSPLHF. The chain links TRBV6-2 or TRBV6-3 to TRBJ1-6, with 8 positions matching TRBD1. Germline V gene sequence: CDR1 MNHEY, CDR2 SVGEGT. V gave up 5 bases and J gave up 6 bases; unmatched junction bases: 6. The CDR3 contains 15 residues.